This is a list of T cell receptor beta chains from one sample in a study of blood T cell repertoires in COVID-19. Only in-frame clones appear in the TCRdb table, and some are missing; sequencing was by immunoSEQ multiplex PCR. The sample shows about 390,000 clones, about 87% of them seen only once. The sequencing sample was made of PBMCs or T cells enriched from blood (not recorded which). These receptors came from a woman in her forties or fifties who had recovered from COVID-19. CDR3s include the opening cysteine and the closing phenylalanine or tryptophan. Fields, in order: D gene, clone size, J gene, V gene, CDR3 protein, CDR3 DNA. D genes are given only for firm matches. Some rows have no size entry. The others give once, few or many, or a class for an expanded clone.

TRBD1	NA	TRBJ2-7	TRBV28	CASSLADRDEQYF	TGTGCCAGCAGCTTAGCCGACAGGGACGAGCAGTACTTC
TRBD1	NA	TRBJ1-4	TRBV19	CASRDRGEANEKLFF	TGTGCCAGCCGGGACAGGGGGGAGGCTAATGAAAAACTGTTTTTT
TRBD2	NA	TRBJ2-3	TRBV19	CASKREASTDTQYF	TGTGCCAGTAAGCGGGAAGCTAGCACAGATACGCAGTATTTT
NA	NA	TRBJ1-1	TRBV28	CASSLEGASLNTEAFF	TGTGCCAGCAGTTTAGAGGGCGCCAGCTTGAACACTGAAGCTTTCTTT
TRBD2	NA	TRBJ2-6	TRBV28	CASSFAGEGLRANVLTF	TGTGCCAGCAGTTTTGCGGGGGAGGGGTTAAGGGCCAACGTCCTGACTTTC
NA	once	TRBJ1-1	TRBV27	CASFPVSRGWNTEAFF	TGTGCCAGCTTTCCCGTGAGTCGAGGCTGGAACACTGAAGCTTTCTTT
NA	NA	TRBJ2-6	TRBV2	CASRFTGSGANVLTF	TGTGCCAGCAGATTCACAGGGTCTGGGGCCAACGTCCTGACTTTC
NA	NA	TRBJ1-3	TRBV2	CASSVEQSGNTIYF	TGTGCCAGCAGTGTAGAACAGTCTGGAAACACCATATATTTT
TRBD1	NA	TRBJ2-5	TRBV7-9	CASSSRDRLIRETQYF	TGTGCCAGCTCTAGCCGGGACAGACTAATAAGAGAGACCCAGTACTTC
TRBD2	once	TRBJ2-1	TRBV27	CASSTRTSGRFDEQFF	TGTGCCAGCAGTACCCGGACTAGCGGGCGTTTCGATGAGCAGTTCTTC
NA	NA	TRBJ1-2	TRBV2	CASTPRTAYGYTF	TGTGCCAGCACCCCCCGGACAGCCTATGGCTACACCTTC
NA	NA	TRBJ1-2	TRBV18	CASSPNINYGYTF	TGTGCCAGCTCACCTAACATTAACTATGGCTACACCTTC